This TCR beta chain was sequenced for a study of blood T cell repertoires in COVID-19 (TCRdb year 2020). Some background on the complete study: Samples from collaborators originated in the United States, Italy and Spain and spanned both the acute and convalescent phases of COVID-19. The material from the prospective study consisted of cDNA or gDNA derived from T cells, B-cell-depleted T cells, or PBMCs. Where available, HLA class I and class II types were obtained from metadata supplied by the sample provider rather than from assay-based typing. The sample metadata nearly always contained a de-identified subject ID, COVID-19 status, age in years and sex. A freely available public database, intended as a resource for researchers studying the immune response to SARS-CoV-2, is where the repertoires were released. Deeply sampled blood TCRbeta repertoires from subjects exposed to, actively infected with, or recovered from COVID-19 were included in the dataset. The samples were drawn from the first 160 participants of the ongoing ImmuneRACE study and from under 1,500 subjects provided by 6 global collaborators.

Results and caveats for the whole study, not just this receptor: Clinical and demographic metadata were provided uncurated, with the amount varying by source and participant.

Notes on this clone: Its antigen remains undetermined. No much larger clone exists at a distance of one base, and base qualities are not known.

The immunoSEQ Assay, a bias-controlled multiplex PCR, was used to amplify TCRbeta CDR3 regions from genomic DNA. Under the source paper's analysis protocol: Nucleated cell counts per sample were estimated from amplification of reference gene primers within the assay. To quantify the absolute abundance of each unique TCRbeta CDR3 rearrangement, sequence reads were collapsed and filtered. Productive Simpson clonality was computed per sample as the square root of Simpson's diversity index over productive rearrangements. TCRdb took over this immuneACCESS table, retaining in-frame rearrangements with V and J assigned. Such tables are incomplete; in checked studies, under half of the missing clones stem from an unresolved V gene, and the remainder is unexplained. The DNA was the basis for D and trimming; V, J and clone size are from that table. This sample comprises more than 95,000 clones, 75% to 90% of them detected only once. 2.5% to 3.5% of the sample rests with the top ten.

At one collaborating source in Seattle, patients were enrolled during active infection and were followed longitudinally through the course of disease. Collaborating institutions collected whole blood in K2EDTA tubes following their own protocols. Collaborator samples were shipped for TCRbeta analysis as frozen whole blood, isolated PBMCs, or DNA extracted from either sample type. Clipping removes 3 bases from V and 0 bases from J, with 8 as the unmatched junction base count. Reading the germline V gene gives CDR1 KGHSH and CDR2 LQKENI. Reading from cysteine to phenylalanine, the CDR3 counts 17 amino acids. The entry retains the CDR3 DNA only, 51 bases that are in frame from base 1.

The specimen was peripheral blood. This TCR derives from an elderly woman with COVID-19, enrolled during active disease. The sequence is built from TRBV18 and TRBJ2-3; the junction holds 8 bases that match TRBD2. The CDR3: CASSPSLAGSSTDTQYF. The DNA is TGTGCCAGCTCACCGTCGCTAGCGGGTTCCAGCACAGATACGCAGTATTTT.